Shown below are 7 T cell receptor beta chains from a single sample sequenced in a study of molecular identifiers for immune sequencing clone quantification. TCRdb used MiXCR to reprocess the PCR reads, holding one entry per CDR3 protein. Here the sample spans about 640,000 distinct CDR3 sequences, 15% to 20% being singletons. The sequenced material came from naive CD8+ T cells from blood, with Jurkat cell RNA spiked in. Indicated subset: FACS-sorted CD8+CD4-CCR7+CD45RA+ naive T cells. The receptors originated from a human donor in good health. Some libraries in this study had Jurkat cell RNA spiked in.

Turning to this clonotype: A much larger clonotype is one base distant, so this may be a read error. The gene calls are TRBV28 and TRBJ2-5, with D maybe TRBD1 (5 bases). Germline CDR1 and CDR2: MDHEN and SYDVKM. The CDR3 has 15 amino acids. The CDR3 bases are TGTGCCAGCAGTTACCCGACAGCAATCCAAGGGACCCAGTACTTC. Its translation: CASSYPTAIQGTQYF.

This clonotype was counted at least ten times. The genes are TRBV20-1 and TRBJ2-3, with D possibly TRBD2 on 5 matching bases. The V gene lost 2 bases and the J gene lost 2 bases, with 20 bases spanning the gap. This CDR3 contains 17 residues. CDR1 and CDR2 (germline): DFQATT, SNEGSKA (reference sequence). CDR3 region: CSARTVTGRETTDTQYF. The CDR3 DNA reads as TGCAGTGCTAGAACGGTAACGGGAAGGGAGACCACAGATACGCAGTATTTT.

The chain is built from TRBV6-5 and TRBJ2-7; D remains ambiguous. Trimming removed 5 bases from V and 6 bases from J, with 20 bases in between. Germline lookup yields CDR1 MNHEY and CDR2 SVGAGI. This CDR3 spans 15 amino acids. CDR3 sequence reads: CASSPRPGPLAEQYF. CDR3 in DNA: TGTGCCAGCAGTCCCCGACCCGGACCCTTGGCCGAGCAGTACTTC.

This clonotype was observed at least ten times. The chain joins TRBV29-1 to TRBJ2-3; 12 nucleotides match TRBD2. V lost 4 bases to trimming and J lost 6 bases; unmatched junction nucleotides: 11. The CDR3 consists of 16 residues. Germline values: CDR1 SQVTM, CDR2 ANQGSEA. DNA for the CDR3: TGCAGCGTTGGAGGGGTCGGGACTAGCGGGCGGGATACGCAGTATTTT. Protein sequence: CSVGGVGTSGRDTQYF.

This clonotype has at least ten counts. CDR3: CASSQDRAGGQPQHF. Written as DNA, the CDR3 is TGCGCCAGCAGCCAAGATCGGGCAGGGGGTCAGCCCCAGCATTTT. The chain joins TRBV4-3 to TRBJ1-5; 7 nucleotides agree with TRBD1. The CDR3 runs to 15 residues. The J segment lost 6 bases and the V segment lost 0 bases, leaving 5 bases of the junction unmatched. The germline gives CDR1 LGHNA, CDR2 YSLEER.

This clonotype was observed at least ten times. The genes are TRBV13 and TRBJ1-1, with TRBD1 as a possible D gene (6 bases). The CDR3 loop spans 13 amino acids. Per germline, CDR1 PRHDT and CDR2 FYEKMQ (reference sequence). V shed 5 bases and J shed 5 bases, with 12 bases lying between them. The CDR3 nucleotides are TGTGCCAGCAGCAAAGGGGGGGTAACTGAAGCTTTCTTT. Residues: CASSKGGVTEAFF.

The chain employs TRBV29-1 and TRBJ1-2, with 7 bases aligning to TRBD1. V lost 7 bases, J lost 8 bases, and 1 base stayed unmatched. CDR3 length equals 9 residues. Germline CDR1 reads SQVTM; CDR2 reads ANQGSEA. The CDR3 spells CSEGQGYTF. The CDR3 nucleotides are TGCAGCGAGGGACAGGGCTACACCTTC.